The T cell receptor beta chain under discussion was sequenced for a study of technical replicates of blood from a handful of donors. The junction had 7 bases not matched to a gene; V was cut back by 2 bases and J by 7 bases. Germline V gene lookup returns CDR1 SQVTM and CDR2 ANQGSEA. The CDR3 covers 15 residues. Data came from immunoSEQ multiplex PCR; TCRdb stores just in-frame clones and leaves some out. The sample lists fewer than 85,000 clones; around 96% were seen once. The sequencing sample was made of T cells isolated from PBMCs. The gene calls are TRBV29-1 and TRBJ2-1, with 11 bases aligning to TRBD1. The TCR comes from a human donor in good health. The CDR3 nucleotides are TGCAGCGTTGAACCGGACAGGGGGCATGGAAATGAGCAGTTCTTC. It codes for CSVEPDRGHGNEQFF.